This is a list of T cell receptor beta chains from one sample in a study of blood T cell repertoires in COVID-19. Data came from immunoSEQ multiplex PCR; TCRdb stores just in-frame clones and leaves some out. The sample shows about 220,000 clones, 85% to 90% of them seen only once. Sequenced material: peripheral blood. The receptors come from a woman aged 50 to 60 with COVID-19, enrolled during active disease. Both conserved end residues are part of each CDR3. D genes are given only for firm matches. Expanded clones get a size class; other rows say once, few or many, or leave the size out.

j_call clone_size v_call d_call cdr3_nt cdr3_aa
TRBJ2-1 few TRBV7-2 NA TGTGCCAGCAGCTTAGAGAGGTTCAGTGAGCAGTTCTTC CASSLERFSEQFF
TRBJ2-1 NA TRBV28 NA TGTGCCAGCAGGGTTGTCCGGAGCTCCTACAATGAGCAGTTCTTC CASRVVRSSYNEQFF
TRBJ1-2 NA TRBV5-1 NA TGCGCCAGCAGCTTGGACCCCCGGGACAAGGACTATGGCTACACCTTC CASSLDPRDKDYGYTF
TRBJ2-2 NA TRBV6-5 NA TGTGCCAGCAGTTACAATCAGGGTAGCACCGGGGAGCTGTTTTTT CASSYNQGSTGELFF
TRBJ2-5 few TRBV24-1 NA TGTGCCACCAGCGGAGAGACCCAGTACTTC CATSGETQYF
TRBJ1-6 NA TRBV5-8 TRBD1 TGTGCCAGCAGCTTCCGGGACAGGGATTCACCCCTCCACTTT CASSFRDRDSPLHF
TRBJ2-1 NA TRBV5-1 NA TGCGCCAGCAGCTTCGCGGCCTCCTACAATGAGCAGTTCTTC CASSFAASYNEQFF
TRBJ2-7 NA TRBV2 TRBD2 TGTGCCAGCAGCACAATACCGGGACTAGCGGGGGCGCTCGCCTACGAGCAGTACTTC CASSTIPGLAGALAYEQYF
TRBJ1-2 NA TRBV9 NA TGTGCCAGCAGCGTGGGCACTGGCCACTATGGCTACACCTTC CASSVGTGHYGYTF
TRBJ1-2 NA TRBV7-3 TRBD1 TGTGCCAGCAGCTCGGGACAGGGATATGGCTACACCTTC CASSSGQGYGYTF
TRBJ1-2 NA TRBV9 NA TGTGCCAGCAGCCCCTCGGGGTTGGAGGGCTACACCTTC CASSPSGLEGYTF